Listed below are T cell receptor beta chains from one sample, sequenced in a study of response to subunit inactivated influenza vaccine. TCRdb used MiXCR to reprocess the RT-PCR reads, holding one entry per CDR3 protein. Of 610,000 or so distinct CDR3 sequences in the sample, 13% to 15% were seen once. This specimen consisted of PBMCs from blood, obtained 11 to 12 days after vaccination. The receptors were gathered from a man aged 50 to 60 who received an inactivated influenza vaccine. Both conserved end residues are part of each CDR3. The D gene is left open where the match is weak. Some rows mark clone size as missing; the rest say once, few, many or name a class of expanded clone.

j_call	d_call	clone_size	v_call	cdr3_nt	cdr3_aa
TRBJ2-2	-	few	TRBV7-2	TGTGCCAGCAGCTTATCACCCATGGGGGAGCTGTTTTTT	CASSLSPMGELFF
TRBJ2-3	-	few	TRBV7-9	TGTGCCAGCAGCTGGACGATCGGGACATCGGGCACAGATACGCAGTATTTT	CASSWTIGTSGTDTQYF
TRBJ2-1	-	-	TRBV29-1	TGCAGCGTTCGCCGTGCCGGTACTGAGCAGTTCTTC	CSVRRAGTEQFF
TRBJ1-1	-	-	TRBV6-2/TRBV6-3	TGTGCCAGCAGTCCGACAGTCTACACTGAAGCTTTCTTT	CASSPTVYTEAFF
TRBJ1-1	-	many	TRBV5-1	TGCGCCAGCAGCTTGGGTTGGGGCACTGAAGCTTTCTTT	CASSLGWGTEAFF
TRBJ2-4	-	few	TRBV29-1	TGCAGCGCCACAGATGGGGCCAAAAACATTCAGTACTTC	CSATDGAKNIQYF
TRBJ2-4	TRBD2	-	TRBV29-1	TGCAGCGTCCTGGGACTAGCGGGAACCCTAGCCAAAAACATTCAGTACTTC	CSVLGLAGTLAKNIQYF
TRBJ2-5	TRBD2	-	TRBV20-1	TGCAGTGCTATCCAAGCGGGGTGGGAGACCCAGTACTTC	CSAIQAGWETQYF
TRBJ1-1	-	-	TRBV5-6	TGTGCCAGCAGTTCGGGACTGACAAGCATGGAAGCTTTCTTT	CASSSGLTSMEAFF
TRBJ2-3	TRBD2	few	TRBV10-3	TGTGCCATCAGTGAGTTGTGGACTAGCGGGGGAGAATCTTCTAGCACAGATACGCAGTATTTT	CAISELWTSGGESSSTDTQYF
TRBJ2-7	TRBD1	-	TRBV12-3/TRBV12-4	TGTGCCAGCACCCGGGACAGCCGCTACGAGCAGTACTTC	CASTRDSRYEQYF
TRBJ2-5	-	few	TRBV6-5	TGTGCCAGCAGGGGCAATTTAGAGACCCAGTACTTC	CASRGNLETQYF
TRBJ2-7	TRBD2	-	TRBV14	TGTGCCAGCAGTTTAGCGGGACCCAACTCCGAGCAGTACTTC	CASSLAGPNSEQYF
TRBJ2-1	-	-	TRBV10-3	TGTGCCATCAGGCTAGCTCCACCCAATGAGCTGTTCTTC	CAIRLAPPNELFF
TRBJ2-1	TRBD1	few	TRBV10-3	TGTGCCACCACGGGACAGGGGACTCCTAACTCCTACAATGAGCAGTTCTTC	CATTGQGTPNSYNEQFF
TRBJ2-1	-	-	TRBV6-1	TGTGCCAGCAGAAGGACAGAATACAATGAGCAGTTCTTC	CASRRTEYNEQFF
TRBJ2-5	-	few	TRBV20-1	TGCAGTGCTAGAGGGGTGCCAGGGGATGGGACCCAGTACTTC	CSARGVPGDGTQYF
TRBJ2-5	TRBD2	-	TRBV20-1	TGCAGTGGCTTAGCGGGGTTCCAAGAGACCCAGTACTTC	CSGLAGFQETQYF
TRBJ2-7	-	-	TRBV20-1	TGCAGTGCTAGAGGACAGTACTCCTACGAGCAGTACTTC	CSARGQYSYEQYF
TRBJ2-3	TRBD2	few	TRBV10-3	TGTGCCATCAGTGATAATGGCGGGGGGGGAAGCACAGATACGCAGTATTTT	CAISDNGGGGSTDTQYF
TRBJ2-7	TRBD2	-	TRBV11-2	TGTGCCAGCAGCTTAGGACAGCCAGGGACTAGCGGGGGCCCAGGCTCCTACGAGCAGTACTTC	CASSLGQPGTSGGPGSYEQYF
TRBJ2-5	-	-	TRBV7-9	TGTGCCAGCAGCATCGTTTCGGGATGGCAAGAGACCCAGTACTTC	CASSIVSGWQETQYF
TRBJ2-3	-	few	TRBV6-2/TRBV6-3	TGTGCCAGCACGAGTGGCGGGCCTAGCACAGATACGCAGTATTTT	CASTSGGPSTDTQYF
TRBJ1-4	-	-	TRBV7-9	TGTGCCAGCAGCTTAGGGATGGACGGGAGGATCGGCGAAAAACTGTTTTTT	CASSLGMDGRIGEKLFF
TRBJ1-2	-	-	TRBV7-8	TGTGCCAGCAGCTTAGGACAGCAGTTTGGGGGCTACACCTTC	CASSLGQQFGGYTF
TRBJ2-1	TRBD2	few	TRBV2	TGTGCCAGCAGCGAGCGACTAGCGGACCGCTACAATGAGCAGTTCTTC	CASSERLADRYNEQFF
TRBJ2-2	TRBD2	few	TRBV4-3	TGCGCCAGCAGCGTCACTAGCGGGAGGTACACCGGGGAGCTGTTTTTT	CASSVTSGRYTGELFF
TRBJ2-7	TRBD2	few	TRBV6-2/TRBV6-3	TGTGCCAGCAGTAAACTAGCGGGAGTGGACCTGACTACCTACGAGCAGTACTTC	CASSKLAGVDLTTYEQYF
TRBJ2-1	-	many	TRBV20-1	TGCAGTGCTAGAGACAATGAGCAGTTCTTC	CSARDNEQFF
TRBJ2-5	-	-	TRBV2	TGTGCCAGCAGATCCGATATCAGGTTTTCCCAGTACTTC	CASRSDIRFSQYF
TRBJ2-3	-	many	TRBV14	TGTGCCAGCACAGGGCTAGCAGGAGATACGCAGTATTTT	CASTGLAGDTQYF
TRBJ1-4	TRBD1	-	TRBV12-3/TRBV12-4	TGTGCCAGCAGTCCAGGACAGGGGGCGTTGGAAAAACTGTTTTTT	CASSPGQGALEKLFF
TRBJ2-2	TRBD2	-	TRBV9	TGTGCCAGCTTCAGAGGACAGCGGGGGGGCACCGGGGAGCTGTTTTTT	CASFRGQRGGTGELFF
TRBJ1-2	-	few	TRBV5-1	TGCGCCAGCAGCTTGGTACAGGGCGGGGATGGCTACACCTTC	CASSLVQGGDGYTF
TRBJ2-1	TRBD2	few	TRBV5-1	TGCGCCAGCAGCGTGTCAAGCGGGGGGTTCTACAATGAGCAGTTCTTC	CASSVSSGGFYNEQFF
TRBJ2-2	-	-	TRBV5-1	TGCGCCAGCAGCGACGGAGTGACCGGGGAGCTGTTTTTT	CASSDGVTGELFF
TRBJ2-7	-	few	TRBV20-1	TGCAGTGCTAAAGGGGGCGGAGGGAGTCGCTACGAGCAGTACTTC	CSAKGGGGSRYEQYF
TRBJ2-7	-	few	TRBV5-1	TGCGCCAGCAGCCGCCGGGACAACTCCTACGAGCAGTACTTC	CASSRRDNSYEQYF
TRBJ1-5	TRBD1	few	TRBV2	TGTGCCAGCAGTGAAACTTCGACAGGGGCTCTCCCCCAGCATTTT	CASSETSTGALPQHF
TRBJ1-2	-	-	TRBV18	TGTGCCAGCTCACCTGGACACCCTAACTATGGCTACACCTTC	CASSPGHPNYGYTF
TRBJ2-3	TRBD2	many	TRBV4-2	TGTGCCAGCAGCCAAGGTCTCGGACTAGCGGGTAACACAGATACGCAGTATTTT	CASSQGLGLAGNTDTQYF
TRBJ2-2	-	-	TRBV18	TGTGCCAGCTCACCACTGCGGGGTGGCACCGGGGAGCTGTTTTTT	CASSPLRGGTGELFF
TRBJ1-1	-	-	TRBV6-1	TGTGCCAGCAGTGAAAAGGGTTTGAACACTGAAGCTTTCTTT	CASSEKGLNTEAFF